This TCR beta chain was captured by sequencing in a study of blood T cell repertoires in COVID-19. CDR1 is LNHDA, CDR2 SQIVND, per germline (reference sequence). Germline trimming cut 3 bases from V and 3 bases from J; bases unmatched to any gene: 5. The CDR3 consists of 14 residues. Original methodology: Reference gene primer amplification gave nucleated cell count estimates. Produced via immunoSEQ multiplex PCR; TCRdb's table is partial and in-frame only. That table furnishes V, J and clone size, whereas the DNA furnished D and trimming. The table has approximately 54,000 clones, roughly 80% seen once.

The receptor comes from a woman aged 60-70 years with acute or convalescent COVID-19. The chain employs TRBV19 and TRBJ2-7; TRBD1 aligns across 7 bases. The specimen sequenced was peripheral blood. This CDR3 is CASSILGQHYEQYF. CDR3 DNA: TGTGCCAGTAGTATCCTGGGACAGCACTACGAGCAGTACTTC.